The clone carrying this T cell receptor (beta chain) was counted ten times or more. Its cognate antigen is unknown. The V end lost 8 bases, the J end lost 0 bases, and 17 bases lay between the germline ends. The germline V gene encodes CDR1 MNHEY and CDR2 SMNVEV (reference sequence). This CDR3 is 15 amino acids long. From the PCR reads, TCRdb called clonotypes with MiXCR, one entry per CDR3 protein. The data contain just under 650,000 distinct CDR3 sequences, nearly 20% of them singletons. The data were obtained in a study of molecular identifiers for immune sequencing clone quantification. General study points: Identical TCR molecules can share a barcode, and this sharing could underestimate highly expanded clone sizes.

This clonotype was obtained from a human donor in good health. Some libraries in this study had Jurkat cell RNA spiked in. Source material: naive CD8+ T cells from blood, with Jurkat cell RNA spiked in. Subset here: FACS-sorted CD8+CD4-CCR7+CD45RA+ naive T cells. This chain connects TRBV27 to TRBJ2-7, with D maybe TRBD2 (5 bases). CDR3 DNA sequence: TGTGCCAGCCACAAGTCCTCGGGGTACTCCTACGAGCAGTACTTC. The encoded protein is CASHKSSGYSYEQYF.